This entry lists 26 T cell receptor beta chains sequenced from one sample in a study of CD8 T cells in Susac syndrome. RNA amounts of roughly 0.45 to 1 ug underwent reverse transcription with random hexamers. A single record per CDR3 protein comes from TCRdb applying MiXCR to the immunoSEQ multiplex PCR reads. The table shows over 150,000 distinct CDR3 sequences, with approximately 95% occurring only once. Sequencing was done on a sample of CD4+ T cells from PBMCs. The receptors derive from a human donor with Susac syndrome.

This clonotype came up once. The CDR3 loop reads CASSSQGEQYV. CDR3 sequence (DNA): TGCGCCAGCAGCTCTCAGGGGGAGCAGTACGTC. The chain is built from TRBV4-1 and TRBJ2-7; weak D call: TRBD1 (6 bases). Germline CDR1 reads MGHRA; CDR2 reads YSYEKL. The CDR3 contains 11 residues. Trimming shortened V by 5 bases and J by 7 bases, and 9 bases separated the two germline ends.

The table lists this clonotype with a count of one. J is TRBJ2-5 and V is TRBV28; 8 bases line up with TRBD2. This CDR3 spans 14 amino acids. Per the germline V gene, CDR1 is MDHEN and CDR2 is SYDVKM. The V and J ends lost 11 bases and 0 bases, in that order; junction bases with no gene match: 8. DNA for the CDR3: TGTGCCGCGCGGGGTAGCGGGAACCAAGAGACCCAGTACTTC. Encoded protein: CAARGSGNQETQYF.

This clonotype was recorded once. The rearrangement uses TRBV12-3 or TRBV12-4 and TRBJ1-5, with 7 bases matching TRBD1. After removal of 5 bases from V and 7 bases from J, the junction contained 5 bases not matched to a gene. The CDR3 spans 13 residues. This CDR3 reads CASSTGVWQPQHF. CDR3 sequence (DNA): TGTGCCAGCAGTACAGGGGTGTGGCAGCCCCAGCATTTT.

V gene TRBV2 combines with J gene TRBJ2-3; D tentatively fits TRBD1 or TRBD2 (5 bases each). The CDR3 length is 13 residues. From germline, CDR1 is SNHLY and CDR2 FYNNEI. V gave up 4 bases and J gave up 6 bases, with 11 bases separating them. The CDR3 is CASSVGARDTQYF. The DNA for the CDR3 is TGTGCCAGCAGTGTCGGGGCTAGGGATACGCAGTATTTT.

The chain recombines TRBV12-3 or TRBV12-4 with TRBJ2-3; perhaps D is TRBD1 or TRBD2 (6 bases each). The CDR3 is 15 residues long. V lost 5 bases, J lost 4 bases, and 16 bases lay in between. Written as DNA, the CDR3 is TGTGCCAGCAGTCTTCCCCCGAGGGGGGCAGATACGCAGTATTTT. Residues: CASSLPPRGADTQYF.

A single count supports this clonotype. The chain combines TRBV5-1 with TRBJ2-5; TRBD1 matches 7 bases. Germline loops: CDR1 SGHRS, CDR2 YFSETQ. The J segment lost 3 bases and the V segment lost 6 bases, leaving 2 bases of the junction unmatched. CDR3 length: 12 amino acids. As DNA, the CDR3 is TGCGCCAGCAAGCAGGGGGAAGAGACCCAGTACTTC. Amino acid sequence: CASKQGEETQYF.

The chain combines TRBV2 with TRBJ1-2; no clear D. The germline V and J ends were trimmed by 8 bases and 6 bases, with 4 bases remaining between them. This CDR3 spans 9 amino acids. Germline CDR1 SNHLY, CDR2 FYNNEI. The CDR3 region is CASRNGYTF. DNA of the CDR3: TGTGCCAGCCGGAATGGCTACACCTTC.

The V gene is TRBV7-2, the J gene TRBJ1-2; D remains unclear. From germline, CDR1 is SGHTA and CDR2 FQGNSA. This CDR3 comprises 13 residues. V lost 3 bases and J 2 bases, leaving 7 bases between the germline ends. The CDR3 loop is CASSFADNYGYTF. CDR3 nucleotides: TGTGCCAGCAGCTTCGCGGACAACTATGGCTACACCTTC.

This rearrangement joins TRBV29-1 to TRBJ1-1; 7 positions match TRBD1. In germline, CDR1 is SQVTM, CDR2 ANQGSEA. J gave up 6 bases and V 5 bases, and 21 bases lay outside the gene matches. The CDR3 is 17 amino acids. Written as DNA, the CDR3 is TGCAGCGTTTCCTGGCGGGGCAGGGGGAGAACTGTCTCTGAAGCTTTCTTT. This translates into CSVSWRGRGRTVSEAFF.

The V call is TRBV7-9, the J call TRBJ2-4; D is possibly TRBD2 (7 bases). This CDR3 contains 12 residues. Germline loops: CDR1 SEHNR, CDR2 FQNEAQ (reference sequence). V was shortened by 3 bases and J by 15 bases, with 15 bases between the two germline ends. CDR3 coding DNA: TGTGCCAGCAGCTTGGGGGGCGGGAGTTGGTACTTC. Protein: CASSLGGGSWYF.

The chain recombines TRBV29-1 with TRBJ1-4; maybe TRBD1 (6 bases). The CDR3 contains 12 residues. Germline-derived CDR1 and CDR2 are SQVTM and ANQGSEA. V lost 6 bases and J lost 8, with 13 bases in between. CDR3 protein: CSVLITGEKLFF. The CDR3 coding sequence is TGCAGCGTCCTAATTACAGGGGAAAAACTGTTTTTT. The variable domain in full, completed from reference TRBV29-1 and TRBJ1-4, reads SAVISQKPSRDICQRGTSLTIQCQVDSQVTMMFWYRQQPGQSLTLIATANQGSEATYESGFVIDKFPISRPNLTFSTLTVSNMSPEDSSIYLCSVLITGEKLFFGSGTQLSVL.

V is TRBV3-1 and J is TRBJ1-5; the D is unclear. With 0 bases removed from V and 7 bases from J, the gap between germline ends came to 4 bases. CDR1 and CDR2 from the germline V gene are LGHDT and YNNKEL (reference sequence). The CDR3 has 12 amino acids. The CDR3 here is CASSQDGQPQHF. CDR3 DNA: TGTGCCAGCAGCCAAGATGGCCAGCCCCAGCATTTT.

The chain carries TRBV9 and TRBJ1-6, with D perhaps matching TRBD1 (5 bases). Trimming took off 4 bases at V and 4 bases at J, with 12 bases between the two ends. The germline V gene has CDR1 SGDLS and CDR2 YYNGEE. The CDR3 is 15 residues long. CDR3 in amino acids: CASSLQGGYNSPLHF. DNA for the CDR3: TGTGCCAGCAGCCTCCAGGGAGGGTATAATTCACCCCTCCACTTT.

V gene TRBV7-9 combines with J gene TRBJ1-5, with a weak D call TRBD1 (5 bases). The CDR3 has 15 amino acids. Germline V gene data show CDR1 as SEHNR and CDR2 as FQNEAQ (reference sequence). Trimming left V 1 base short and J 0 bases short, with 7 bases between. Here the CDR3 reads CASSLGGASNQPQHF. CDR3 nucleotides: TGTGCCAGCAGCTTAGGAGGGGCTAGCAATCAGCCCCAGCATTTT.

The V gene is TRBV4-3, the J gene TRBJ2-3; D remains unclear. With 3 bases removed from V and 5 bases from J, the gap between germline ends came to 9 bases. The CDR3 is 13 amino acids. The germline V gene encodes CDR1 LGHNA and CDR2 YSLEER. The chain's CDR3 is CASSQEHRDTQYF. The CDR3 nucleotides read TGCGCCAGCAGCCAGGAACACCGAGATACGCAGTATTTT.

The V call is TRBV6-1, the J call TRBJ2-5; tentative D call: TRBD2 (5 bases). Trimming took 0 bases from V and 5 from J, leaving 7 bases between them. The CDR3 covers 13 residues. Germline V CDR1 and CDR2: MNHNS, SASEGT. CDR3 nucleotides: TGTGCCAGCAGTGAAGCGGGAGTGGAGACCCAGTACTTC. This sequence encodes CASSEAGVETQYF.

The V gene is TRBV7-2, the J gene TRBJ1-6; 7 nucleotides line up with TRBD1. The germline V gene has CDR1 SGHTA and CDR2 FQGNSA. The CDR3 consists of 16 residues. Trimming took 1 base from V and 4 from J; bases not matched to a gene: 4. CDR3 in amino acids: CASSLDGTDYNSPLHF. The CDR3 region has the DNA TGTGCCAGCAGCTTAGATGGGACAGATTATAATTCACCCCTCCACTTT.

The V and J genes are TRBV12-5 and TRBJ2-3; D may match TRBD1 or TRBD2 (6 bases each). This CDR3 is built from 15 residues. Trimming shortened V by 6 bases and J by 5 bases, and 18 bases separated the two germline ends. The germline gives CDR1 LGHNT, CDR2 FRNRAP. The CDR3 protein is CASGRSGGGRDTQYF. The CDR3 DNA reads as TGTGCTAGTGGAAGGTCCGGAGGGGGTCGAGATACGCAGTATTTT.

The J gene is TRBJ1-2, the V gene TRBV5-1; 8 nucleotides align to TRBD1. CDR3 length: 14 amino acids. The junction had 10 bases not matched to a gene; V was cut back by 4 bases and J by 8 bases. Germline V gives CDR1 SGHRS, CDR2 YFSETQ. CDR3 in DNA: TGCGCCAGCAGCGACCCACCCGGGACAGGAGGCTACACCTTC. As protein: CASSDPPGTGGYTF.

V gene TRBV29-1 combines with J gene TRBJ1-2; a weak D match, TRBD1 (5 bases). The CDR3 extends over 14 amino acids. V lost 5 bases and J lost 4, with 17 bases in between. Germline CDR1 is SQVTM and CDR2 is ANQGSEA. CDR3: CSVSTPRGAYGYTF. The CDR3 DNA follows: TGCAGCGTTTCAACCCCCCGAGGGGCCTATGGCTACACCTTC.

V is TRBV20-1 and J is TRBJ2-3; 7 positions agree with TRBD1. The CDR3 totals 15 residues. Per germline, CDR1 DFQATT and CDR2 SNEGSKA (reference sequence). V gave up 0 bases and J gave up 0 bases; unmatched junction bases: 3. The CDR3 sequence: CSARDPGQSTDTQYF. CDR3 coding DNA: TGCAGTGCTAGAGATCCGGGACAGAGCACAGATACGCAGTATTTT.

The genes are TRBV7-8 and TRBJ2-7; possible D gene TRBD2, 6 bases. V dropped 3 bases and J dropped 4 bases, with 22 bases sitting between them. The CDR3 covers 17 residues. Germline V gives CDR1 SGHVS, CDR2 FQNEAQ. CDR3 sequence: CASSFLGRTKRDYEQYF. CDR3 nucleotide sequence: TGTGCCAGCAGCTTCCTTGGGAGGACCAAACGGGATTACGAGCAGTACTTC.

The chain couples TRBV7-3 to TRBJ2-5; the match to TRBD1 covers 8 bases. The V gene's germline CDR1 is SGHTA and CDR2 FQGTGA. The CDR3 runs to 16 residues. V lost 0 bases and J lost 3; bases outside the gene matches: 6. CDR3 region: CASSLTSEQGEETQYF. The CDR3 DNA is TGTGCCAGCAGCTTAACATCGGAACAGGGGGAAGAGACCCAGTACTTC. The whole variable domain, filled in from reference TRBV7-3 and TRBJ2-5, reads GAGVSQTPSNKVTEKGKYVELRCDPISGHTALYWYRQSLGQGPEFLIYFQGTGAADDSGLPNDRFFAVRPEGSVSTLKIQRTERGDSAVYLCASSLTSEQGEETQYFGPGTRLLVL.

This chain uses TRBV7-9 with TRBJ2-5, with TRBD1 matching over 7 bases. The CDR3 is made up of 14 amino acids. Germline V lookup: CDR1 SEHNR, CDR2 FQNEAQ (reference sequence). V lost 7 bases and J lost 2; bases outside the gene matches: 7. CDR3 amino acids: CASKDRDRQETQYF. The CDR3, as DNA: TGTGCCAGCAAAGACCGGGACAGACAAGAGACCCAGTACTTC.

This chain links TRBV9 with TRBJ2-3; no clear D. CDR1 SGDLS and CDR2 YYNGEE come from the germline V gene. The CDR3 contains 14 residues. V shed 2 bases and J shed 2 bases, with 9 bases lying between them. This CDR3 reads CASSVLSDTDTQYF. In nucleotides, the CDR3 is TGTGCCAGCAGCGTGTTAAGTGACACAGATACGCAGTATTTT.

This chain links TRBV20-1 with TRBJ1-1; a possible D gene is TRBD1 (5 bases). This CDR3 comprises 12 residues. Germline values: CDR1 DFQATT, CDR2 SNEGSKA (reference sequence). The ends were cut back, 6 bases at V and 0 bases at J, with 8 bases in the middle. CDR3 protein: CSAGRMNTEAFF. The CDR3 nucleotides read TGCAGTGCGGGACGTATGAACACTGAAGCTTTCTTT.